These 9 T cell receptor beta chains share one sample of origin, sequenced in a study of shared clonotypes between healthy human individuals. CD8 cells classed as naive were CD45RO-negative and positively selected for CCR7, excluding terminally differentiated effector memory CD45RA+ cells. Produced via immunoSEQ multiplex PCR; TCRdb's table is partial and in-frame only. The data hold more than 2 million clones, with just under 95% observed a single time. The sequencing input was naive CD8+ T cells sorted from blood. The receptors here all came from a young man in good health.

The V call is TRBV7-8, the J call TRBJ2-2; 14 nucleotides line up with TRBD2. The length of the CDR3 is 17 residues. The germline CDR1 and CDR2 sequences are SGHVS and FQNEAQ. V trimming: 1 base; J trimming: 7 bases; junction bases outside the gene matches: 5. The CDR3: CASSLGLAGGPIGELFF. For the CDR3, the DNA is TGTGCCAGCAGCTTAGGACTAGCGGGAGGGCCAATCGGGGAGCTGTTTTTT.

The chain combines TRBV5-4 with TRBJ2-7; D ambiguous. The length of the CDR3 is 14 residues. The V end was cut by 0 bases, the J end by 0 bases, with 7 bases between. Germline V CDR1 and CDR2: SGHNT, YYREEE (reference sequence). The CDR3 DNA reads TGTGCCAGCAGCTTGGAAGGGAACTCCTACGAGCAGTACTTC. Its translation: CASSLEGNSYEQYF.

The genes are TRBV7-9 and TRBJ2-3; weak D call: TRBD1 (6 bases). The CDR3 totals 13 residues. Germline V gene lookup returns CDR1 SEHNR and CDR2 FQNEAQ (reference sequence). V was pared by 2 bases and J by 4 bases, with 7 bases between. The CDR3 protein is CASSLRTADTQYF. For the CDR3, the DNA is TGTGCCAGCAGCTTACGGACAGCAGATACGCAGTATTTT.

The chain uses TRBV11-2 and TRBJ2-6; TRBD2 agrees at 13 bases. The CDR3 totals 20 residues. V shed 0 bases and J 2 bases; nucleotides not matched to a gene: 7. Germline CDR1 is SGHAT and CDR2 is FQNNGV. CDR3 sequence: CASSLDRPGLAGTGANVLTF. The CDR3 DNA reads TGTGCCAGCAGCTTAGATAGACCGGGACTAGCGGGAACTGGGGCCAACGTCCTGACTTTC.

The chain uses TRBV7-9 and TRBJ1-1; TRBD1 is a possible D gene (5 bases). Germline values: CDR1 SEHNR, CDR2 FQNEAQ (reference sequence). The length of the CDR3 is 16 residues. V lost 5 bases and J lost 0, with 16 bases in between. CDR3 bases: TGTGCCAGCAGCGTGGGGGGTGGCAGCTTGAACACTGAAGCTTTCTTT. Translating it yields CASSVGGGSLNTEAFF. Full variable domain (outside the CDR3, taken from reference TRBV7-9 and TRBJ1-1): DTGVSQNPRHKITKRGQNVTFRCDPISEHNRLYWYRQTLGQGPEFLTYFQNEAQLEKSRLLSDRFSAERPKGSFSTLEIQRTEQGDSAMYLCASSVGGGSLNTEAFFGQGTRLTVV.

V and J are TRBV6-6 and TRBJ2-1; D is perhaps TRBD1 (6 bases). Germline V gives CDR1 MNHNY, CDR2 SVGAGI (reference sequence). Trimming cost V 7 bases and J 3 bases, with 16 bases left between them. This CDR3 contains 15 residues. CDR3 amino acids: CASNQRGRGYNEQFF. CDR3 DNA sequence: TGTGCCAGCAATCAACGGGGCAGGGGCTACAATGAGCAGTTCTTC.

In its sample, this clone was seen once. V gene TRBV5-6 combines with J gene TRBJ2-7; D gene ambiguous. Germline CDR1 is SGHDT and CDR2 is YYEEEE. The germline V and J ends were trimmed by 3 bases and 5 bases, with 9 bases remaining between them. CDR3 size: 12 residues. In DNA form, the CDR3 reads TGTGCCAGCAGCTATCAGGTACACGAGCAGTACTTC. Translation gives CASSYQVHEQYF.

On this clone itself: This sample includes further DNA sequences coding for the same CDR3. The chain has TRBV4-3 and TRBJ1-3; D ambiguous. This CDR3 has 13 residues. Trimming took 3 bases from V and 0 from J, leaving 3 bases between them. The germline CDR1 and CDR2 sequences are LGHNA and YSLEER. The DNA of the CDR3 is TGCGCCAGCAGCCAGGACTCTGGAAACACCATATATTTT. It yields the protein CASSQDSGNTIYF.

This chain links TRBV28 with TRBJ2-5, with D tentatively TRBD1 (5 bases). CDR3 length equals 15 residues. V was cut by 2 bases and J by 0 bases, with 10 bases left in between. Germline values: CDR1 MDHEN, CDR2 SYDVKM. The CDR3, as DNA: TGTGCCAGCAGTTTACGACAGTTGTACCAAGAGACCCAGTACTTC. Protein: CASSLRQLYQETQYF.